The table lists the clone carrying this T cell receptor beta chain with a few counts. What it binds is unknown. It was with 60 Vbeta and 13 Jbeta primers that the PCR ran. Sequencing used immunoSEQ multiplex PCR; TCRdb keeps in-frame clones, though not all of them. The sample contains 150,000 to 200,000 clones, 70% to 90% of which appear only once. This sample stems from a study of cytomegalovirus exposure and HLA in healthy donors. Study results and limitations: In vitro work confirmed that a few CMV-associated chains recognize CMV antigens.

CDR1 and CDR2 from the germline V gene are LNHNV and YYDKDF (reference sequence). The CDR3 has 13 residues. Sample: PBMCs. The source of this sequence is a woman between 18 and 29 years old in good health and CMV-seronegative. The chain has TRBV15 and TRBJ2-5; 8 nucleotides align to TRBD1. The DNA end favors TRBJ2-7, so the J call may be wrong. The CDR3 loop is CATSGQGFYEQYF. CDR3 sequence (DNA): TGTGCCACCAGCGGACAGGGTTTCTACGAGCAGTACTTC.